This T cell receptor beta chain is from a study of cytomegalovirus exposure and HLA in healthy donors. At the level of the study: For the approximately 430 genotyped donors, 80% to 90% fell within the Caucasian-associated ancestry cluster.

V shed 2 bases, J shed 0 bases, and the junction held 6 bases outside the gene matches. The length of the CDR3 is 16 residues. CDR1 LNHNV and CDR2 YYDKDF come from the germline V gene (reference sequence). This PCR relied on a set of 60 Vbeta primers and 13 Jbeta primers. The table came from immunoSEQ multiplex PCR; TCRdb's copy has only in-frame clones and leaves some out. The top ten clones hold approximately 4.8% of a sample with approximately 150,000 clones, over 70% of them seen once. Study observations and caveats: What was likely a sequencing artifact was a cluster of highly shared sequence variants.

A remark on this clone: The antigen is undetermined.

The chain couples TRBV15 to TRBJ2-7; 8 bases are shared with TRBD1. The sequencing input was PBMCs. The source is a man aged 25 to 45 in good health and CMV-seronegative. The CDR3 loop reads CATSRTGQAISYEQYF. CDR3 in DNA: TGTGCCACCAGCAGAACGGGACAGGCAATCTCCTACGAGCAGTACTTC.